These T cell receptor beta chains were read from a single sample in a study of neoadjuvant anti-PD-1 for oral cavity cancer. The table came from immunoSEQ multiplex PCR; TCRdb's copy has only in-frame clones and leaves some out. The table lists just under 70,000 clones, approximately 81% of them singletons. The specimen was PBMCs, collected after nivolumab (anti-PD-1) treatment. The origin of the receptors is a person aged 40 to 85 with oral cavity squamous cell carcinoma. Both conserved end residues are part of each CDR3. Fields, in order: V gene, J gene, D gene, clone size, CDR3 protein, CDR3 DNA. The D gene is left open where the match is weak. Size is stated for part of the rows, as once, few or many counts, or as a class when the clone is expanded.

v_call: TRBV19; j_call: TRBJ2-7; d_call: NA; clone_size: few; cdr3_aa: CASMSPNGLEQYF; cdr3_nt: TGTGCCAGTATGTCACCGAACGGTCTCGAGCAGTACTTC
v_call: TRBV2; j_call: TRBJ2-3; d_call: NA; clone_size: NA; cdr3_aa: CASRQIGDTQYF; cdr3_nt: TGTGCCAGCAGGCAGATAGGGGATACGCAGTATTTT
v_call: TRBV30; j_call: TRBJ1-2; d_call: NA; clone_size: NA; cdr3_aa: CAWSPPWGFNYGYTF; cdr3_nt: TGTGCCTGGAGTCCCCCTTGGGGGTTCAACTATGGCTACACCTTC
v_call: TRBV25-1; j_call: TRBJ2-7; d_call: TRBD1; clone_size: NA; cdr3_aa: CASSDLRGQGHF; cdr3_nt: TGTGCCAGCAGTGACTTGAGGGGACAGGGGCACTTC
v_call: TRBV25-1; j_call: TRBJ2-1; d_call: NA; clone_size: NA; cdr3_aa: CASSEGKPYNEQFF; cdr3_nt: TGTGCCAGCAGTGAAGGGAAGCCCTACAATGAGCAGTTCTTC
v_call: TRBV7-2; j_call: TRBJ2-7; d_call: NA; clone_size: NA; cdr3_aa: CASSPNTGTYEQYF; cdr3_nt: TGTGCCAGCAGCCCAAACACCGGGACTTACGAGCAGTACTTC
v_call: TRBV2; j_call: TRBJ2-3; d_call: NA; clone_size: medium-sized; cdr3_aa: CASSPGHSTDTQYF; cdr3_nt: TGTGCCAGCAGCCCGGGACACAGCACAGATACGCAGTATTTT
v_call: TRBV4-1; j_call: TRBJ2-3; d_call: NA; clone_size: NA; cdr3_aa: CASSQDRWEVTDTQYF; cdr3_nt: TGCGCCAGCAGCCAAGATAGGTGGGAGGTCACAGATACGCAGTATTTT
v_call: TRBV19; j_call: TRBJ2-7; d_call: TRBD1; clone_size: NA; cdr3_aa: CASSMGQGYEQYF; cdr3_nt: TGTGCCAGTAGTATGGGACAGGGTTACGAGCAGTACTTC
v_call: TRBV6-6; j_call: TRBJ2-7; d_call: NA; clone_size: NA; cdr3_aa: CASSPHHGGNHEQYF; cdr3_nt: TGTGCCAGCAGTCCACACCACGGGGGAAATCACGAGCAGTACTTC
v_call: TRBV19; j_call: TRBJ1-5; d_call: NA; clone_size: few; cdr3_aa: CASSIVRGYSNQPQHF; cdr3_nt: TGTGCCAGTAGTATAGTAAGGGGTTATAGCAATCAGCCCCAGCATTTT
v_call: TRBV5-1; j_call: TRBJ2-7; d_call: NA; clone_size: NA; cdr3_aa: CASSLGTGGFAEQYF; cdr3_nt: TGCGCCAGCAGCTTGGGTACAGGCGGTTTTGCCGAGCAGTACTTC
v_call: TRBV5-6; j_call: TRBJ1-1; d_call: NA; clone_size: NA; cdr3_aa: CASSGQGRENTEAFF; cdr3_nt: TGTGCCAGCAGCGGGCAGGGGAGAGAGAACACTGAAGCTTTCTTT
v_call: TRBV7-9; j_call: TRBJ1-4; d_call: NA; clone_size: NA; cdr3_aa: CASSLRTLANEKLFF; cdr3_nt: TGTGCCAGCAGCCTAAGGACCCTCGCTAATGAAAAACTGTTTTTT
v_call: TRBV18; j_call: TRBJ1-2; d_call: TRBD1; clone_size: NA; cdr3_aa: CASSPGTGGSSGYTF; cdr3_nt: TGTGCCAGCTCACCCGGGACAGGGGGATCGAGTGGCTACACCTTC
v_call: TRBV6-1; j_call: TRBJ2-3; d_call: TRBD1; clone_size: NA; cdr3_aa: CASSEAGTGQPGTDTQYF; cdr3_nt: TGTGCCAGCAGTGAAGCGGGGACAGGGCAGCCTGGCACAGATACGCAGTATTTT
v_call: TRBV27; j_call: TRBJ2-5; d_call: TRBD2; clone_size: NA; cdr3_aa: CASSPVGGLAGQETQYF; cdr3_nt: TGTGCCAGCAGTCCAGTGGGGGGACTAGCGGGGCAAGAGACCCAGTACTTC
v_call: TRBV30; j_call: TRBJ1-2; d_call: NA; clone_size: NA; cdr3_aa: CAWSVGDNYGYTF; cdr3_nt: TGTGCCTGGAGTGTGGGAGATAACTATGGCTACACCTTC